Reported below is one TCR beta chain. The CDR3 has 12 amino acids. Germline-derived CDR1 and CDR2 are SGHKS and YYEKEE (reference sequence). V lost 4 bases, J lost 1 base, and 5 bases lay in between. Using immunoSEQ multiplex PCR, the repertoire was profiled, and TCRdb retains in-frame clones only, with some absent. This sample has some 220,000 clones; roughly 80% occur once, and the top ten carry around 18%. The data belong to a study of blood T cell repertoires in COVID-19. Sequenced: peripheral blood. The receptor was derived from a woman older than 75 with active or convalescent COVID-19. The genes are TRBV5-5 and TRBJ1-1; D gene uncertain. DNA of the CDR3: TGTGCCAGCAGCCCGAGGAACACTGAAGCTTTCTTT. As protein: CASSPRNTEAFF. The whole variable domain, remainder taken from reference TRBV5-5 and TRBJ1-1, is DAGVTQSPTHLIKTRGQQVTLRCSPISGHKSVSWYQQVLGQGPQFIFQYYEKEERGRGNFPDRFSARQFPNYSSELNVNALLLGDSALYLCASSPRNTEAFFGQGTRLTVV.